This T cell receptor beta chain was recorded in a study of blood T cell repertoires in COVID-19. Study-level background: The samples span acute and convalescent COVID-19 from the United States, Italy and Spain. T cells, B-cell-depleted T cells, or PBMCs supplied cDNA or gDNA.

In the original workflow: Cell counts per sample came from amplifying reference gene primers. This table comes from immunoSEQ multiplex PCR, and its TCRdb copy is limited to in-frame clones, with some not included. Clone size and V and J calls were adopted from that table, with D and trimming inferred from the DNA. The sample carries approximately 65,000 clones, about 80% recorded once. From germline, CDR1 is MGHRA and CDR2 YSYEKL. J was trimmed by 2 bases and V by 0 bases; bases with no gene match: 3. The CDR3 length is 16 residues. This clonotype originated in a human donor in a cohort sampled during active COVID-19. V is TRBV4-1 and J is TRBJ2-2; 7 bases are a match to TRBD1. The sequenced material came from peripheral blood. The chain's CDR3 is CASSQERQGNTGELFF. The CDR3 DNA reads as TGCGCCAGCAGCCAAGAAAGACAGGGAAACACCGGGGAGCTGTTTTTT.